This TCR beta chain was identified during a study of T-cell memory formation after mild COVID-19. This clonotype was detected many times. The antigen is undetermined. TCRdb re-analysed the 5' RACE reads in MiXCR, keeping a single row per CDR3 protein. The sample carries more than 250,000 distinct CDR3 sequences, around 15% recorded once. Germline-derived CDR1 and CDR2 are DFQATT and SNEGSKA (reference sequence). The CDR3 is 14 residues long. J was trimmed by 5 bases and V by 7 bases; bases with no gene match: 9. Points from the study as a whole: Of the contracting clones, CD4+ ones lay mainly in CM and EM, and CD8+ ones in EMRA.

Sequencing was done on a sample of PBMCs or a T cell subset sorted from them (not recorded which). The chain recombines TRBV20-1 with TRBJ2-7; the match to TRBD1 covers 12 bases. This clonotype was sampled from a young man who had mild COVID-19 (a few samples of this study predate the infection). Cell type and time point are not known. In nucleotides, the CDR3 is TGCAGTGTTCAGGGACAGGGGGCTAAGAACGAGCAGTACTTC. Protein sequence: CSVQGQGAKNEQYF.